Each of the 12 T cell receptor beta chains below was sequenced from the same sample in a study of vaccination effects on CD4 cells after COVID-19 (dated 2022 in TCRdb). The ViraFEST assay stimulated PBMC with viral peptide pools and then used TCR sequencing to identify antigen-specific CD4+ T cell clonotypes by expansion. After about 9 days of culture, CD4+ T cells were isolated with the EasySep CD4+ T cell isolation kit. Each participant got two doses of an mRNA SARS-CoV-2 vaccine, either BNT162b2 or mRNA-1273. The library was prepared using the immunoSEQ multiplex PCR assay. TCRdb provides this immuneACCESS table in a form limited to in-frame rearrangements. Some clones are lacking; in checked studies, under half of them reflect an unresolved V gene, and why the rest are absent is not known. Within this sample are around 69,000 clones, with 74% of them counted one time only. Approximately 1.5% of the sample is taken by the ten largest.

No antigen is known for these receptors. This specimen was CD4+ T cells from PBMCs cultured with HCoV-229E spike peptides, taken after COVID-19 vaccination. Taken with the paper, the label for cell subset or site translates to: HCoV-229E spike overlapping peptide pool stimulation. These receptors were collected from a human donor who received a COVID-19 vaccine.

This clone has a handful of counts. This sample also contains other DNA sequences that code for the same CDR3. The chain is built from TRBV5-1 and TRBJ1-4, with TRBD1 matching over 7 bases. Germline V gives CDR1 SGHRS, CDR2 YFSETQ. The V and J ends lost 2 bases and 4 bases, in that order; junction bases with no gene match: 2. This CDR3 spans 14 amino acids. The CDR3: CASSLGGHNEKLFF. CDR3 DNA sequence: TGCGCCAGCAGCTTAGGGGGCCATAATGAAAAACTGTTTTTT.

The chain links TRBV5-1 to TRBJ2-2; 7 bases match TRBD1. The CDR3 is 14 amino acids. Germline V lookup: CDR1 SGHRS, CDR2 YFSETQ. The V and J ends lost 6 bases and 2 bases, in that order; junction bases with no gene match: 4. CDR3 region: CASTGQDNTGELFF. CDR3 DNA sequence: TGCGCCAGCACCGGACAGGACAACACCGGGGAGCTGTTTTTT.

As DNA, the CDR3 is TGTGCCAGCAGCGTAAACGTGGGGGTCCGGGAGCTGTTTTTT. It encodes CASSVNVGVRELFF. This chain connects TRBV9 to TRBJ2-2; either TRBD1 or TRBD2 may supply D (5 bases each). This CDR3 has 14 residues. Germline CDR1 SGDLS, CDR2 YYNGEE. V lost 1 base and J lost 9, with 13 bases in between.

Concerning this clone: The identical CDR3 is also encoded by other nucleotide sequences in the sample. Here the CDR3 reads CASSIAGGYEQYV. CDR3 bases: TGTGCCAGTAGTATAGCGGGCGGATACGAGCAGTACGTC. The chain uses TRBV19 and TRBJ2-7, with D unresolved. Germline V gene lookup returns CDR1 LNHDA and CDR2 SQIVND (reference sequence). With 1 base removed from V and 4 bases from J, the gap between germline ends came to 8 bases. CDR3 length: 13 residues.

This clone was observed a few times. The chain is built from TRBV7-2 and TRBJ1-2; 8 nucleotides line up with TRBD1. The length of the CDR3 is 15 residues. The J segment lost 7 bases and the V segment lost 0 bases, leaving 7 bases of the junction unmatched. CDR1 and CDR2 from the germline V gene are SGHTA and FQGNSA. The CDR3 DNA follows: TGTGCCAGCAGCTTAGCGGGACAGGTTTTGATTGGCTACACCTTC. Translated: CASSLAGQVLIGYTF.

The chain uses TRBV9 and TRBJ2-3, with D tentatively TRBD1 or TRBD2 (5 bases each). The germline CDR1 and CDR2 sequences are SGDLS and YYNGEE. CDR3 length equals 14 residues. Trimming removed 3 bases at V and 0 bases at J, with 8 bases between. The CDR3 region has the DNA TGTGCCAGCAGCGACAGGAGGAGCACAGATACGCAGTATTTT. This gives the protein CASSDRRSTDTQYF.

The CDR3 nucleotides are TGTGCCAGCAGCAAACAGGGACAAGAGACCCAGTACTTC. This gives the protein CASSKQGQETQYF. The chain links TRBV5-4 to TRBJ2-5; D may be TRBD1 (6 bases). Trimming took 4 bases from V and 2 from J, leaving 9 bases between them. This CDR3 has 13 amino acids. Germline CDR1 is SGHNT and CDR2 is YYREEE (reference sequence).

The chain employs TRBV6-6 and TRBJ2-1; D is uncertain. Germline V gene sequence: CDR1 MNHNY, CDR2 SVGAGI (reference sequence). The ends were cut back, 2 bases at V and 5 bases at J, with 4 bases in the middle. This CDR3 contains 12 residues. The CDR3 protein is CASSYVHNEQFF. CDR3 nucleotides: TGTGCCAGCAGTTACGTCCACAATGAGCAGTTCTTC.

V is TRBV9 and J is TRBJ1-1; 11 bases are shared with TRBD1. V was clipped by 2 bases and J by 8 bases; unmatched bases: 2. This CDR3 spans 13 amino acids. In germline, CDR1 is SGDLS, CDR2 YYNGEE. CDR3 sequence (DNA): TGTGCCAGCAGCGTCGGACAGGGGGCCGAAGCTTTCTTT. It codes for CASSVGQGAEAFF.

This clone came up once. The junction differs from germline at one of its ends, possibly a read error. The chain combines TRBV4-2 with TRBJ2-5; D is perhaps TRBD2 (6 bases). Germline lookup yields CDR1 LGHNA and CDR2 YNFKEQ. The CDR3 has 14 amino acids. The CDR3 DNA sequence: TGTGCCAGCAGCCAAGGGGGGGAAGGCCACTATCGGGACTTC. It encodes CASSQGGEGHYRDF.

The count of this clone is one. The V gene is TRBV29-1, the J gene TRBJ1-4; TRBD1 might be the D (5 bases). V shed 7 bases and J shed 5 bases, with 14 bases lying between them. Germline V gene sequence: CDR1 SQVTM, CDR2 ANQGSEA. The CDR3 is 13 amino acids. This CDR3 is CSAGWDGNEKLFF. CDR3 coding DNA: TGCAGCGCTGGGTGGGACGGAAATGAAAAACTGTTTTTT.

This clone was recorded only once. The chain employs TRBV6-2 or TRBV6-3 and TRBJ1-5; D is ambiguous. The V end lost 6 bases, the J end lost 4 bases, and 16 bases lay between the germline ends. The CDR3 loop spans 15 amino acids. The germline gives CDR1 MNHEY, CDR2 SVGEGT. The CDR3 is CASSLRSDGNQPQHF. In nucleotides, the CDR3 is TGTGCCAGCAGCCTTCGATCGGACGGAAATCAGCCCCAGCATTTT.